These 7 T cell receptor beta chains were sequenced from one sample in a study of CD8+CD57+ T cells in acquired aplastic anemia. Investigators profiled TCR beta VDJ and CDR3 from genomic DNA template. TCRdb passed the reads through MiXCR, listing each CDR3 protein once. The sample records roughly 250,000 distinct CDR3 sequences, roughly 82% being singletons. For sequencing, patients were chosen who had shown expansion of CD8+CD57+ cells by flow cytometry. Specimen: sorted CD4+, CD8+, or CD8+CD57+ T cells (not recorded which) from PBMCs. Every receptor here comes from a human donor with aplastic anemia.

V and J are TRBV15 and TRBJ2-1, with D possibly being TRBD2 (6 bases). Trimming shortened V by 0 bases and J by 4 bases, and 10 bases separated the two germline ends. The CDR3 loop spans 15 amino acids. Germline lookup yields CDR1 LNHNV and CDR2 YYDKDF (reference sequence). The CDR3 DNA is TGTGCCACCAGCAGAGACGGGAGCGGGTACAATGAGCAGTTCTTC. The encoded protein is CATSRDGSGYNEQFF.

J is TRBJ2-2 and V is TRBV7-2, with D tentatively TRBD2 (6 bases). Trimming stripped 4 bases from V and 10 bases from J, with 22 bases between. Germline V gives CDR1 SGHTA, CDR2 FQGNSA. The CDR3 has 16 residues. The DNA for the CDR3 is TGTGCCAGCAGCTCCGGGAGTAGTGGCAGTACTGAGGAGCTGTTTTTT. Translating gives CASSSGSSGSTEELFF.

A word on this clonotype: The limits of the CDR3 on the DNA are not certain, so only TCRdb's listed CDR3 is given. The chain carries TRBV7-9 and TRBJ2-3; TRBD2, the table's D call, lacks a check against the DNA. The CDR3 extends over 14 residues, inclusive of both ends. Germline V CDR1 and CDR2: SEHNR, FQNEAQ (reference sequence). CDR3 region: CASSFGVGTEAFFF.

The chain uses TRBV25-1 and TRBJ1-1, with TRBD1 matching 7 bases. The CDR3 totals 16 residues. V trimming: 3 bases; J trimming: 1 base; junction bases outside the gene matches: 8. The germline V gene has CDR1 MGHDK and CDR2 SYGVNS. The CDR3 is CASSDRTGSGNTEAFF. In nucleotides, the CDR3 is TGTGCCAGCAGTGATAGGACAGGATCAGGGAACACTGAAGCTTTCTTT.

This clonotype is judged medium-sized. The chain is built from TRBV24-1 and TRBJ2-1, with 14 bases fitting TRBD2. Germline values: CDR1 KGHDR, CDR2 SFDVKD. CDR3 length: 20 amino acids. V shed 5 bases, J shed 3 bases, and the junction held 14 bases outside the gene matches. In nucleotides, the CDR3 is TGTGCCACCAGTGCCCCCACCGGGACTAGCGGGAGTCGGAACTACAATGAGCAGTTCTTC. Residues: CATSAPTGTSGSRNYNEQFF.

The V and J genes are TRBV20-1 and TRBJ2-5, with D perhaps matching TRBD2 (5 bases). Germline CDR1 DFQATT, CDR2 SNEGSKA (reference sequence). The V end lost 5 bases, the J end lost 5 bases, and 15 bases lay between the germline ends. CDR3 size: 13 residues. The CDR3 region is CSAPAGIRETQYF. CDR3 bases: TGCAGTGCTCCCGCGGGTATTCGGGAGACCCAGTACTTC.

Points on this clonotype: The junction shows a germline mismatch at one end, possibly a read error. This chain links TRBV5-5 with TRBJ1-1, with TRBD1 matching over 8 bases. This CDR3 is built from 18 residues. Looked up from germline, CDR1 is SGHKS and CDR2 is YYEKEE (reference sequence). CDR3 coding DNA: TGTACCAGCAGCTTAGGGGAGACAGGGGTCCGGATCAACACTGAAGCTTTCTTT. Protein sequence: CTSSLGETGVRINTEAFF.